Following are 27 T cell receptor beta chains from one sample sequenced in a study of T cell responses to AZD1222 COVID-19 vaccine (dated by TCRdb to 2020 to 2022). Explained via the paper, the time point label denotes: baseline before first vaccination. Receptor amplification or capture employed the immunoSEQ multiplex PCR assay. The table was pulled from immuneACCESS by TCRdb, which kept in-frame rearrangements only. Such tables lose some clones; where checked, under half of the loss comes from unresolved V genes, and the rest has no known cause. The sample yields more than 110,000 clones; roughly 90% were counted once. Just over 3% of the sample comes from the top ten. The sample here was peripheral blood, taken on day 0 of AZD1222 vaccination. The receptor set was obtained from an adult in good health.

The chain uses TRBV27 and TRBJ2-3, with D possibly being TRBD1 or TRBD2 (5 bases each). V dropped 6 bases and J dropped 0 bases, with 13 bases sitting between them. CDR3 size: 15 residues. Per the germline V gene, CDR1 is MNHEY and CDR2 is SMNVEV (reference sequence). CDR3 sequence: CASSFPGRSTDTQYF. CDR3 nucleotides: TGTGCCAGCAGCTTCCCGGGACGGAGCACAGATACGCAGTATTTT.

The V call is TRBV10-1, the J call TRBJ2-5; 8 bases are a match to TRBD2. Looked up from germline, CDR1 is WNHNN and CDR2 is SYGVQD (reference sequence). With 0 bases clipped from V and 2 bases from J, the junction kept 5 bases outside the gene matches. This CDR3 has 16 residues. CDR3 amino acids: CASSESSQREQETQYF. CDR3 bases: TGCGCCAGCAGTGAGTCGTCCCAGCGGGAGCAAGAGACCCAGTACTTC.

The chain employs TRBV7-2 and TRBJ1-5; no clear D. CDR1 is SGHTA and CDR2 is FQGNSA in the germline V gene. The CDR3 totals 17 residues. V lost 5 bases to trimming and J lost 4 bases, with 21 bases between them. CDR3 loop: CASSPRTVTGPNQPQHF. CDR3 bases: TGTGCCAGCAGCCCTCGGACCGTAACTGGGCCTAATCAGCCCCAGCATTTT.

J is TRBJ2-7 and V is TRBV6-5; possibly TRBD1 or TRBD2 for D (5 bases each). Germline V gene data show CDR1 as MNHEY and CDR2 as SVGAGI. Trimming cost V 0 bases and J 5 bases, with 11 bases left between them. This CDR3 spans 14 amino acids. CDR3 DNA: TGTGCCAGCAGTTACTCTTGGGGGAGTGACGAGCAGTACTTC. Translating it yields CASSYSWGSDEQYF.

This clone was detected only once. V usage is TRBV10-3 and J usage is TRBJ2-5; 8 bases are a match to TRBD2. CDR3 size: 15 residues. Germline V gene lookup returns CDR1 ENHRY and CDR2 SYGVKD. J gave up 2 bases and V 7 bases, and 9 bases lay outside the gene matches. The CDR3 loop is CAIMRSSGPQETQYF. The CDR3 bases are TGTGCCATCATGCGGTCTAGCGGGCCTCAAGAGACCCAGTACTTC.

The chain joins TRBV6-6 to TRBJ2-1; weak D call: TRBD2 (5 bases). This CDR3 has 15 residues. Germline V gene sequence: CDR1 MNHNY, CDR2 SVGAGI (reference sequence). The V and J ends lost 2 bases and 2 bases respectively, with 10 bases between them. Here the CDR3 DNA reads TGTGCCAGCAGTTACGGAGGTTCAACCTACAATGAGCAGTTCTTC. Translating it yields CASSYGGSTYNEQFF.

This chain connects TRBV4-2 to TRBJ2-7, with 10 bases matching TRBD2. The V segment lost 2 bases and the J segment 3 bases; nucleotides outside the gene matches: 7. In germline, CDR1 is LGHNA, CDR2 YNFKEQ. CDR3 length equals 16 residues. The CDR3 loop reads CASSQHSASGGYEQYF. The DNA of the CDR3 is TGTGCCAGCAGCCAACACTCGGCTAGCGGGGGCTACGAGCAGTACTTC.

The genes are TRBV5-1 and TRBJ1-1, with D possibly matching TRBD1 (5 bases). V lost 5 bases and J 3 bases, leaving 11 bases between the germline ends. The CDR3 runs 13 residues. Germline V CDR1 and CDR2: SGHRS, YFSETQ. The CDR3 sequence is CASSSLGDTEAFF. The CDR3 DNA sequence: TGCGCCAGCAGTTCCCTAGGGGACACTGAAGCTTTCTTT.

V and J are TRBV5-6 and TRBJ2-5; D might be TRBD1 (6 bases). The V end was cut by 7 bases, the J end by 2 bases, with 18 bases between. The CDR3 consists of 15 residues. CDR1 SGHDT and CDR2 YYEEEE come from the germline V gene. The CDR3 DNA sequence: TGTGCCAGCGCCGACCCGACCGGGACACAAGAGACCCAGTACTTC. This sequence encodes CASADPTGTQETQYF.

V and J are TRBV27 and TRBJ2-5; possibly TRBD1 or TRBD2 for D (5 bases each). Trimming stripped 2 bases from V and 5 bases from J, with 15 bases between. The CDR3 totals 15 residues. CDR1 and CDR2 (germline): MNHEY, SMNVEV (reference sequence). The CDR3 spells CASSLRGPRGETQYF. CDR3 sequence (DNA): TGTGCCAGCAGTTTACGGGGACCACGTGGGGAGACCCAGTACTTC.

J is TRBJ2-5 and V is TRBV10-3, with 10 bases lining up with TRBD2. Per germline, CDR1 ENHRY and CDR2 SYGVKD. This CDR3 has 17 amino acids. Trimming at V came to 0 bases and at J to 2 bases, leaving 6 bases not matched to a gene. The CDR3 DNA follows: TGTGCCATCAGTGAGTCGACTAGCGGGCCGGGGCAAGAGACCCAGTACTTC. It is translated as CAISESTSGPGQETQYF.

The rearrangement uses TRBV12-3 or TRBV12-4 and TRBJ1-6; 8 bases are shared with TRBD1. With 5 bases clipped from V and 14 bases from J, the junction kept 5 bases outside the gene matches. The CDR3 loop spans 12 amino acids. The CDR3 is CASSPTGATLHF. The CDR3, as DNA: TGTGCCAGCAGTCCGACAGGGGCCACCCTCCACTTT.

The CDR3: CAWSITTTNEKLFF. The CDR3 DNA reads as TGTGCCTGGAGTATAACCACCACTAATGAAAAACTGTTTTTT. J is TRBJ1-4 and V is TRBV30, with D uncertain. The ends were cut back, 2 bases at V and 2 bases at J, with 9 bases in the middle. The CDR3 loop spans 14 amino acids. Per the germline V gene, CDR1 is GTSNPN and CDR2 is SVGIG (reference sequence).

CDR3 amino acids: CATSRDRGQETQYF. The CDR3 nucleotides are TGTGCCACCAGCAGGGACAGGGGGCAAGAGACCCAGTACTTC. The chain is built from TRBV15 and TRBJ2-5; 10 nucleotides line up with TRBD1. The germline V gene has CDR1 LNHNV and CDR2 YYDKDF (reference sequence). The junction had 0 bases not matched to a gene; V was cut back by 3 bases and J by 2 bases. This CDR3 has 14 residues.

This sequence joins TRBV3-1 (or the pseudogene TRBV3-2) and TRBJ1-1; D is perhaps TRBD1 (5 bases). This CDR3 comprises 16 residues. Trimming stripped 1 base from V and 5 bases from J, with 17 bases between. Germline V gene sequence: CDR1 LGHDT, CDR2 YNNKEL (reference sequence). The CDR3 DNA is TGTGCCAGCAGCCAAGTAATTATAGGGGATAATACTGAAGCTTTCTTT. Protein sequence: CASSQVIIGDNTEAFF.

The J gene is TRBJ1-1, the V gene TRBV14; possible D gene TRBD1, 6 bases. In germline, CDR1 is SGHDN, CDR2 FVKESK. The CDR3 extends over 13 amino acids. V was cut by 4 bases and J by 3 bases, with 9 bases left in between. The CDR3: CASSRGGDTEAFF. The CDR3 nucleotides read TGTGCCAGCAGCCGGGGGGGCGACACTGAAGCTTTCTTT.

The rearrangement uses TRBV28 and TRBJ2-1; D might be TRBD1 (6 bases). V lost 10 bases to trimming and J lost 7 bases, with 20 bases between them. This CDR3 has 14 amino acids. Germline lookup yields CDR1 MDHEN and CDR2 SYDVKM. Written as DNA, the CDR3 is TGTGCCAACCCTGACAGGTGGGATTGTAATGAGCAGTTCTTC. It specifies CANPDRWDCNEQFF.

The V call is TRBV27, the J call TRBJ1-2; 10 nucleotides line up with TRBD1. CDR3 size: 15 residues. Germline assignment: CDR1 MNHEY and CDR2 SMNVEV (reference sequence). J was trimmed by 4 bases and V by 5 bases; bases with no gene match: 7. CDR3 DNA: TGTGCCAGCAGTCCCTCGGACAGGGGGGTCTATGGCTACACCTTC. Protein sequence: CASSPSDRGVYGYTF.

This sequence joins TRBV5-4 and TRBJ2-3; the D gene could be TRBD1 or TRBD2 (5 bases each). CDR3 length: 16 amino acids. Germline CDR1 is SGHNT and CDR2 is YYREEE (reference sequence). V lost 1 base, J lost 0 bases, and 12 bases lay in between. CDR3 DNA sequence: TGTGCCAGCAGCTTGCTAGCCGGGGCCAGCACAGATACGCAGTATTTT. Its protein product is CASSLLAGASTDTQYF.

The chain carries TRBV28 and TRBJ2-7; a weak D match, TRBD1 (6 bases). The germline CDR1 and CDR2 sequences are MDHEN and SYDVKM. This CDR3 has 14 amino acids. The V and J ends lost 3 bases and 0 bases respectively, with 9 bases between them. CDR3 protein: CASSFEGGSYEQYF. CDR3 nucleotide sequence: TGTGCCAGCAGTTTTGAAGGGGGCTCCTACGAGCAGTACTTC.

This chain links TRBV28 with TRBJ1-4; D not certain. The CDR3 has 15 amino acids. With 6 bases removed from V and 8 bases from J, the gap between germline ends came to 19 bases. Germline V gene sequence: CDR1 MDHEN, CDR2 SYDVKM. The CDR3 protein is CASSLHEVVHEKLFF. The DNA of the CDR3 is TGTGCCAGCAGCCTCCACGAGGTCGTCCACGAAAAACTGTTTTTT.

The chain uses TRBV25-1 and TRBJ1-2, with 10 nucleotides matching TRBD1. V shed 4 bases, J shed 8 bases, and the junction held 4 bases outside the gene matches. This CDR3 spans 13 amino acids. Germline lookup yields CDR1 MGHDK and CDR2 SYGVNS. The CDR3 DNA is TGTGCCAGCAGTGCCCTGACAGGGGGCGGCTACACCTTC. Translating gives CASSALTGGGYTF.

This chain links TRBV5-6 with TRBJ1-2; possibly TRBD1 for D (6 bases). The V gene lost 9 bases and the J gene lost 4 bases, with 13 bases spanning the gap. CDR3 length equals 12 residues. Germline V gene sequence: CDR1 SGHDT, CDR2 YYEEEE. The CDR3 loop is CATGGGFYGYTF. The CDR3 DNA sequence: TGTGCCACTGGCGGGGGCTTCTATGGCTACACCTTC.

J is TRBJ2-5 and V is TRBV10-2; 9 bases agree with TRBD2. CDR3 length: 14 residues. V gave up 2 bases and J gave up 4 bases; unmatched junction bases: 2. The germline V gene encodes CDR1 WSHSY and CDR2 SAAADI. The CDR3 nucleotides read TGCGCCAGCAGTGAGGGCGGGAGGGGAGAGACCCAGTACTTC. Translating it yields CASSEGGRGETQYF.

The chain employs TRBV6-5 and TRBJ1-1; D possibly corresponds to TRBD1 (6 bases). Germline CDR1 MNHEY, CDR2 SVGAGI. The germline V and J ends were trimmed by 7 bases and 1 base, with 13 bases remaining between them. This CDR3 has 14 residues. The CDR3 loop is CASNYRVENTEAFF. CDR3 in DNA: TGTGCCAGCAACTACAGGGTGGAGAACACTGAAGCTTTCTTT.

CDR3 sequence (DNA): TGTGCCAGCTCACCAAGTTTGGGAACTACCCCCTACAATGAGCAGTTCTTC. Amino acids: CASSPSLGTTPYNEQFF. V usage is TRBV18 and J usage is TRBJ2-1; D call uncertain. Trimming cost V 2 bases and J 2 bases, with 16 bases left between them. The CDR3 runs 17 residues. The germline V gene has CDR1 KGHSH and CDR2 LQKENI. The variable domain in full, with the rest retrieved from reference TRBV18 and TRBJ2-1, is NAGVMQNPRHLVRRRGQEARLRCSPMKGHSHVYWYRQLPEEGLKFMVYLQKENIIDESGMPKERFSAEFPKEGPSILRIQQVVRGDSAAYFCASSPSLGTTPYNEQFFGPGTRLTVL.

J is TRBJ1-6 and V is TRBV7-6, with D possibly being TRBD1 (5 bases). The CDR3 has 14 residues. Germline V gene lookup returns CDR1 SGHVS and CDR2 FNYEAQ. The V gene lost 7 bases and the J gene lost 8 bases, with 15 bases spanning the gap. CDR3 sequence (DNA): TGTGCCAGCACCAACACGGGGCGAGATTCACCCCTCCACTTT. Translated: CASTNTGRDSPLHF.